This T cell receptor beta chain was documented in a study of regulatory and conventional T cells in RAG deficiency. Trimming removed 1 base from V and 5 bases from J; junction bases left unmatched: 8. The germline gives CDR1 LGHNT, CDR2 FRNRAP. The CDR3 is 16 residues long. Comment on this clone: Its specificity is unknown.

Blood CD4+ CD25-low CD127-high conventional T cells supplied the genomic DNA template. Using immunoSEQ multiplex PCR, the repertoire was profiled, and TCRdb retains in-frame clones only, with some absent. The sample shows 20,000 to 25,000 clones, 93% of them seen only once. Notes on the study in general: Patient subsets had shorter CDR3s; Omenn Treg-Tconv overlap exceeded 75%.

The data also belong to a second study, concerning regulatory T cells. Per that study: Primers: 52 TRBV forward and 13 TRBJ reverse. Skewed V and J usage and few unique V-J pairs marked patient repertoires, most in Tregs.

Sample: CD4+ T cells sorted from blood. The source of this sequence is a human donor in good health. This rearrangement joins TRBV12-5 to TRBJ2-1; 7 bases align to TRBD2. The CDR3 here is CASGLESLAVNNEQFF. The CDR3 nucleotides are TGTGCTAGTGGTTTGGAAAGCCTAGCGGTGAACAATGAGCAGTTCTTC.